One sample yielded the 4 T cell receptor beta chains listed below, sequenced in a study of post-analysis software for immune sequencing data. Notes on the study in general: Comparison of patients with controls showed five TRBV segments more frequent in patients, TRBV5-6, TRBV5-1 and TRBV20-1 among them.

These TCRs' antigens remain unknown. Unique molecular identifiers featured in each of the TCR beta cDNA libraries. TCRdb analysed the PCR reads with MiXCR anew, one entry per CDR3 protein. The sample shows 700,000 to 900,000 distinct CDR3 sequences, around 45% of them seen only once. The sample taken for sequencing was blood. The receptors derive from a girl aged 10 to 17 with multiple sclerosis.

This clonotype has a handful of counts. The chain couples TRBV7-6 to TRBJ1-1, with 7 bases that match TRBD1. CDR1 and CDR2 (germline): SGHVS, FNYEAQ. The CDR3 is made up of 16 amino acids. J gave up 1 base and V 5 bases, and 10 bases lay outside the gene matches. CDR3 bases: TGTGCCAGCAGCCATTTCGAACAGGGGACGAACACTGAAGCTTTCTTT. Amino acid sequence: CASSHFEQGTNTEAFF.

The rearrangement joins TRBV6-6 to TRBJ2-7, with 12 bases lining up with TRBD1. Trimming cost V 6 bases and J 5 bases; bases outside gene matches: 8. The germline V gene has CDR1 MNHNY and CDR2 SVGAGI (reference sequence). The CDR3 length is 15 residues. CDR3 protein: CASRGQGAESHEQYF. The CDR3 region has the DNA TGTGCCAGCAGGGGACAGGGGGCCGAAAGCCACGAGCAGTACTTC.

This clonotype has just a few counts. V usage is TRBV12-3 or TRBV12-4 and J usage is TRBJ2-7; no clear D gene. V was pared by 2 bases and J by 5 bases, with 10 bases between. The CDR3 is 13 amino acids. The CDR3 DNA is TGTGCCAGCAGTTTACCGGACGGTCACGAGCAGTACTTC. Residues: CASSLPDGHEQYF.

There are a few counts of this clonotype. J is TRBJ2-7 and V is TRBV7-2; D is possibly TRBD1 or TRBD2 (6 bases each). Germline V CDR1 and CDR2: SGHTA, FQGNSA. The length of the CDR3 is 15 residues. The V end was cut by 5 bases, the J end by 3 bases, with 17 bases between. The CDR3 protein is CASSPVGGGYYEQYF. The CDR3 nucleotides are TGTGCCAGCAGCCCCGTCGGAGGGGGGTACTACGAGCAGTACTTC.